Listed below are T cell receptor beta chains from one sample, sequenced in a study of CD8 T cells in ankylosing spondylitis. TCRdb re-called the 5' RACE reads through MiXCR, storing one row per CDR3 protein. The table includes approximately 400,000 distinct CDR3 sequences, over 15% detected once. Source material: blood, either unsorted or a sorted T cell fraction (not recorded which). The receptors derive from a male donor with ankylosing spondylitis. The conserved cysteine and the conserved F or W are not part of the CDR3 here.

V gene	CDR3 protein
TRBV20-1	SALDRGYNEQF
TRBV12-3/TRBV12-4	ASSLNRGPGQPQH
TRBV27	APRAPQPQH
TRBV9	ASSGDGASKPLH
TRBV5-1	ASSPDRVGTEAF
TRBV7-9	ASSLGMTGTNEQY
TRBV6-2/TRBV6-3	ASRTGSMGTGELF
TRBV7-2	ASSSFNGYYT
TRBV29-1	SAGLAPKDEQF
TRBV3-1	ASSPDRGPGNTIY
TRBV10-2	ASSDPGQGLVEQY
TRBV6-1	ASSGQGDEQY
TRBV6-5	ASSYISADTEAF
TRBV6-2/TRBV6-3	ASFRGNTEAF
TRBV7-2	PSSRGGGVVDTQY
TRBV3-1	ASSQLTPTGIVPEAF
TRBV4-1	ASSQQGQSSGNTIY
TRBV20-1	SARAGRDGRGYT
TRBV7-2	ASSSAPISGHRYGYT
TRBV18	ASSPPPGTGLYGYT
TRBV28	ASSPTGPSTSEQY